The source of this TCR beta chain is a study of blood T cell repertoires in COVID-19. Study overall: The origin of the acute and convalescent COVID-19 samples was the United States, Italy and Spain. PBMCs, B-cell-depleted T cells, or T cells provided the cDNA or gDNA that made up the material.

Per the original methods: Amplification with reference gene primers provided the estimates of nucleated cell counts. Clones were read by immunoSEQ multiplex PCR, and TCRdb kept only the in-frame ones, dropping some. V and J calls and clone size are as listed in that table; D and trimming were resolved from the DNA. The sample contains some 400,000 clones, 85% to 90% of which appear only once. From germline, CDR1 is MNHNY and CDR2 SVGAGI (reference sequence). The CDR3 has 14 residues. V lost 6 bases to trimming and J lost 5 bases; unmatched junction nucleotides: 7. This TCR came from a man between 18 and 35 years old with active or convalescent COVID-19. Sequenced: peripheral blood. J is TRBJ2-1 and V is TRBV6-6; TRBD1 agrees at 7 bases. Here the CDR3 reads CASSLIGQDNEQFF. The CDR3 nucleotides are TGTGCCAGCAGCCTGATAGGACAGGACAATGAGCAGTTCTTC.